These T cell receptor beta chains were read from a single sample in a study of regulatory T cells in long-lasting Graves disease. In TCRdb, the multiplex PCR reads were re-called with MiXCR into one record per CDR3 protein. The data hold over 450,000 distinct CDR3 sequences, with approximately 12% observed a single time. This sample was also put to use in a study of T cells in Graves' hyperthyroidism and ophthalmopathy.

Sample: peripheral blood mononuclear cells (PBMCs), taken at new diagnosis, from a patient treated with antithyroid drugs. These receptors were collected from a woman between 25 and 40 years old with Graves disease. Both conserved end residues are part of each CDR3. D genes are given only for firm matches. Size tells how often a clone was seen (once, few, many) or the class of an expanded clone, and some rows leave it out.

j_call clone_size d_call v_call cdr3_aa cdr3_nt
TRBJ2-7 . . TRBV15 CATSRVAGPYEQYF TGTGCCACCAGCAGAGTGGCAGGGCCCTACGAGCAGTACTTC
TRBJ1-2 many TRBD1 TRBV6-2/TRBV6-3 CASSDRGQHGYTF TGTGCCAGCAGTGACAGGGGGCAGCATGGCTACACCTTC
TRBJ2-2 many TRBD2 TRBV6-2/TRBV6-3 CASSPRTSAWVGELFF TGTGCCAGCAGTCCCCGGACTAGCGCCTGGGTCGGGGAGCTGTTTTTT
TRBJ2-1 . . TRBV5-1 CASSGTRLESEQFF TGCGCCAGCAGCGGAACTCGACTAGAATCTGAGCAGTTCTTC
TRBJ1-1 many . TRBV10-2 CASSEGHGGAGRAFF TGCGCCAGCAGTGAGGGTCACGGGGGCGCGGGGAGAGCTTTCTTT
TRBJ2-7 many . TRBV28 CASSARGPYEQYF TGTGCCAGCAGTGCGAGGGGCCCCTACGAGCAGTACTTC
TRBJ2-4 many . TRBV6-2/TRBV6-3 CASSVNREGIPKNIQYF TGTGCCAGCAGCGTTAACAGGGAAGGGATTCCCAAAAACATTCAGTACTTC
TRBJ2-3 many TRBD2 TRBV7-2 CASSEKAREGGTDTQYF TGTGCCAGCAGCGAGAAGGCCCGGGAGGGGGGCACAGATACGCAGTATTTT
TRBJ2-2 many . TRBV12-3/TRBV12-4 CASSRSGDNTGELFF TGTGCCAGCAGTCGATCAGGGGACAACACCGGGGAGCTGTTTTTT
TRBJ1-4 many . TRBV15 CATSSKGRGWGEKLFF TGTGCCACCAGCAGCAAGGGCAGGGGATGGGGTGAAAAACTGTTTTTT
TRBJ1-1 many . TRBV28 CASSFPGAGDTEAFF TGTGCCAGCAGTTTCCCAGGGGCGGGGGACACTGAAGCTTTCTTT
TRBJ2-2 many . TRBV7-2 CASIQQAVPWTGELFF TGTGCCAGCATCCAACAGGCGGTGCCGTGGACCGGGGAGCTGTTTTTT
TRBJ2-1 . . TRBV2 CASSDPGSSYNEQFF TGTGCCAGCAGTGACCCAGGGAGCTCCTACAATGAGCAGTTCTTC
TRBJ2-7 many TRBD1 TRBV28 CASSPGTGLSEQYF TGTGCCAGCAGTCCCGGGACAGGTCTCTCCGAGCAGTACTTC
TRBJ1-1 many . TRBV2 CASSGPPHTEAFF TGTGCCAGCAGTGGGCCACCTCACACTGAAGCTTTCTTT
TRBJ2-2 few TRBD2 TRBV20-1 CSARDPSGKNTGELSF TGCAGTGCTAGAGACCCTAGCGGGAAAAACACCGGGGAGCTGTCTTTT
TRBJ2-7 . . TRBV18 CASSPGSYEQCF TGTGCCAGCTCACCAGGCAGCTACGAGCAGTGCTTC
TRBJ1-4 . TRBD1 TRBV5-1 CASSLVGQGVEKLFF TGCGCCAGCAGCTTGGTGGGACAGGGTGTTGAAAAACTGTTTTTT
TRBJ2-2 many TRBD1 TRBV12-3/TRBV12-4 CASTMTGANTGELFF TGTGCCAGCACCATGACAGGGGCGAACACCGGGGAGCTGTTTTTT
TRBJ2-7 many TRBD2 TRBV28 CASTPSGYEQYF TGTGCCAGCACCCCTAGCGGCTACGAGCAGTACTTC
TRBJ1-6 many . TRBV28 CASSLDPESPLHF TGTGCCAGCAGTCTGGATCCGGAATCACCCCTCCACTTT
TRBJ2-1 many TRBD2 TRBV4-1 CASSQVGGSLYNEQFF TGCGCCAGCAGCCAAGTCGGGGGGTCCCTCTACAATGAGCAGTTCTTC
TRBJ1-5 many . TRBV3-1 CASSQDQGLPNQPQHF TGTGCCAGCAGCCAAGATCAGGGTCTGCCCAATCAGCCCCAGCATTTT
TRBJ2-6 . . TRBV20-1 CSADFSGANVLTF TGCAGCGCGGACTTCTCTGGGGCCAACGTCCTGACTTTC
TRBJ2-5 . TRBD2 TRBV7-9 CASIAGEGETQYF TGTGCCAGCATAGCGGGAGAGGGGGAGACCCAGTACTTC
TRBJ2-3 few . TRBV6-2/TRBV6-3 CASSRDGTDTQYF TGTGCCAGCAGCCGAGACGGCACAGATACGCAGTATTTT
TRBJ2-2 few TRBD2 TRBV6-4 CASSPGLATLANTGELFF TGTGCCAGCAGCCCTGGACTAGCGACACTCGCGAACACCGGGGAGCTGTTTTTT
TRBJ2-7 many TRBD2 TRBV7-9 CASSSALAGGPYEQYF TGTGCCAGCAGCTCGGCACTAGCGGGAGGGCCCTACGAGCAGTACTTC
TRBJ2-1 many TRBD1 TRBV28 CASSLPQTGDEQFF TGTGCCAGCAGTTTACCCCAAACAGGGGATGAGCAGTTCTTC
TRBJ1-2 few TRBD1 TRBV12-5 CASGSRDRGTGIHGYTF TGTGCTAGTGGTTCCCGAGATCGAGGGACAGGGATTCATGGCTACACCTTC
TRBJ2-1 many TRBD2 TRBV11-2 CASSPGLAGGTYNEQFF TGTGCCAGCAGCCCCGGACTAGCGGGAGGCACCTACAATGAGCAGTTCTTC
TRBJ1-5 many TRBD1 TRBV30 CAWSPRTGSHQPQHF TGTGCCTGGAGTCCGCGGACAGGGAGCCATCAGCCCCAGCATTTT
TRBJ2-3 many . TRBV27 CASSLEGYTDTQYF TGTGCCAGCAGTTTAGAGGGCTACACAGATACGCAGTATTTT
TRBJ2-7 . . TRBV6-5 CASSYSTGPYEQYF TGTGCCAGCAGTTACTCGACGGGTCCCTACGAGCAGTACTTC
TRBJ1-2 few . TRBV6-1 CASRPSRERGYTF TGTGCCAGCAGGCCTTCGAGAGAGCGTGGCTACACCTTC
TRBJ2-1 many . TRBV7-9 CASSTPGDNEQFF TGTGCCAGCAGCACACCGGGGGACAATGAGCAGTTCTTC
TRBJ2-1 few . TRBV5-1 CASSLLGDHNEQFF TGCGCCAGCAGCTTGTTAGGGGACCACAATGAGCAGTTCTTC
TRBJ2-7 many TRBD2 TRBV20-1 CSASGRTYEQYF TGCAGTGCTAGCGGGAGGACTTACGAGCAGTACTTC
TRBJ2-3 many . TRBV30 CASQPRGDTQYF TGTGCCTCTCAGCCCCGTGGAGATACGCAGTATTTT
TRBJ2-6 . TRBD1 TRBV5-1 CASSGRTGGILSGANVLTF TGCGCCAGCAGCGGTAGGACAGGGGGCATACTGTCTGGGGCCAACGTCCTGACTTTC
TRBJ2-3 many TRBD2 TRBV4-1 CASSQAGSGRAEDTQYF TGCGCCAGCAGCCAAGCAGGTAGCGGGAGGGCGGAAGATACGCAGTATTTT
TRBJ2-7 . . TRBV11-2 CASSLVGHSYEQYF TGTGCCAGCAGCTTAGTAGGGCACTCCTACGAGCAGTACTTC
TRBJ2-3 many TRBD2 TRBV10-3 CAISKGRASTDTQYF TGTGCCATCTCGAAAGGGAGGGCTAGCACAGATACGCAGTATTTT
TRBJ2-6 many . TRBV27 CASRLSGANVLTF TGTGCCAGCAGGCTCTCGGGGGCCAACGTCCTGACTTTC
TRBJ1-1 many . TRBV4-3 CASSQGPREDTEAFF TGCGCCAGCAGCCAAGGACCCAGGGAGGATACTGAAGCTTTCTTT
TRBJ2-1 many TRBD1 TRBV7-9 CASSLPYRTGSVEQFF TGTGCCAGCAGCTTACCATATAGGACAGGGTCCGTCGAGCAGTTCTTC
TRBJ2-1 . . TRBV2 CASSARGPGAYNEQFF TGTGCCAGCTCGGCTAGGGGCCCTGGGGCCTACAATGAGCAGTTCTTC
TRBJ1-1 . . TRBV14 CASSQVPPVGMNTEAFF TGTGCCAGCAGCCAAGTCCCTCCCGTTGGCATGAACACTGAAGCTTTCTTT
TRBJ2-4 few TRBD2 TRBV6-1 CASSRHPGLGNIQYF TGTGCCAGCAGTCGCCACCCGGGACTAGGCAACATTCAGTACTTC
TRBJ2-7 . . TRBV20-1 CSARWQDYEQYF TGCAGTGCTAGGTGGCAGGACTACGAGCAGTACTTC